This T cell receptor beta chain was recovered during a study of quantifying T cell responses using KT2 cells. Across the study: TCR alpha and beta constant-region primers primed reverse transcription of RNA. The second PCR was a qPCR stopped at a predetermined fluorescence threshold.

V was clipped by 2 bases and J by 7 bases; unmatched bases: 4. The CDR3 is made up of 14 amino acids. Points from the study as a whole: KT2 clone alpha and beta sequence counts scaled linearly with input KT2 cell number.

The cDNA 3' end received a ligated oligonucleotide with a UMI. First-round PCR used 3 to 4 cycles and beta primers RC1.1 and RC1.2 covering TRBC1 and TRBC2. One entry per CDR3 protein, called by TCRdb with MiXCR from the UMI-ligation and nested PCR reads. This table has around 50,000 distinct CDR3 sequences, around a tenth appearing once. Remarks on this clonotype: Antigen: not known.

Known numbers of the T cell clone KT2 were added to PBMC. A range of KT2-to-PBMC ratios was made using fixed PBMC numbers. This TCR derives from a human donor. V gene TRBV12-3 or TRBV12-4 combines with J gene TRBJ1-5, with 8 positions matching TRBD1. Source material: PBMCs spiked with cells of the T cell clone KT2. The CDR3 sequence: CASSLRQGRQPQHF. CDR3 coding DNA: TGTGCCAGCAGTTTACGACAGGGGAGACAGCCCCAGCATTTT.